Sequencing of this T cell receptor beta chain was carried out in a study of shared clonotypes between healthy human individuals (dated by TCRdb to 2018 to 2020). Study-level background: The cohort comprised two women and a few men aged 18 to 49 years. For each donor, CD4 naive and CD4 memory were each run on three plates, CD8 naive on two plates, and CD8 memory on one plate. To estimate repertoire size and how much clonotypes are shared between individuals, the study performed deep sequencing of blood TCR repertoires from a few healthy adults. To increase sequencing depth and limit assay-specific biases, TCR repertoire library preparation and sequencing were carried out by different laboratories using diverse techniques. Between about 0.85 and 9.5 billion PBMCs per donor were obtained by leukapheresis.

Donors were healthy HIV-negative adults with no recently reported acute infections or vaccinations. Only Caucasian adults living in Nashville, Tennessee, USA were represented among the donors. CD4+ T cells were enriched by magnetic negative selection, after which naive cells were positively selected on CD45RA and the negative fraction was taken as the memory subset. After blood collection by leukapheresis, PBMCs were isolated using Ficoll-Histopaque density gradient centrifugation and then cryopreserved in the vapor phase of liquid nitrogen. Analytical flow cytometry was used to check the purity and quantity of every magnetically sorted T cell population. Each sorted fraction had its genomic DNA isolated and then quantified by UV absorbance on a Nanodrop 2000c. Paper-wide results and their limitations: Sampling was restricted to blood, and TCR repertoires in tissues likely differ from the TCR repertoires found in blood. The small number of donors limited the genetic and exposure-history diversity represented. Rarefaction of sorted-subset datasets indicated incomplete sequencing despite the large sequencing depth. Compared with non-shared clonotypes, clonotypes shared by all four sorted-subset donors had higher generation probabilities. Around 5% of naive CD4, around 3.6% of naive CD8, around 2.3% of memory CD4, and more than 0.35% of memory CD8 clonotypes were shared across several donors. Estimated clonotype richness was generally larger for naive than for memory subsets. Pairwise subsampling indicated that sequencing depth was expected to affect the degree of clonotype sharing among donors.

Concerning this clone itself: Its antigen is unknown. It has no much larger one-base neighbor in the sample; base qualities were not kept.

Using the deep immunoSEQ assay, TCR CDR3 regions were amplified from genomic DNA by multiplex PCR. Extracted genomic DNA from each cell subset was distributed evenly across all wells of several immunoSEQ 96-well plates, and each plate was treated as a replicate. For sorted subsets, each replicate PCR was loaded with 150 to 250 ng genomic DNA, equivalent to 32,000 or so T cell genomes. Purified libraries were measured with a Qubit 3.0 fluorometer, size-checked on a Bioanalyzer 2100, and measured again with the KAPA Library Quantification kit. Each immunoSEQ 96-well plate was sequenced on its own single-read 150-cycle Illumina NextSeq 550 flow cell. Under the source paper's analysis protocol: Because the immunoSEQ output included only junctional sequences and no quality scores, the filtering could not be the same as the filtering used for full-length reads. To assign V/J genes and CDR3, sequences were annotated using PyIR, a Python wrapper for IgBLAST v1.9, with IMGT germline references. Reads with weak V/J assignments (E-value above 1e-6), missing CDR3, stop codons, out-of-frame junctions, or ambiguous translated residues were removed. A V3J clonotype was defined by an identical inferred V gene, J gene, and CDR3 amino acid sequence. Percentage overlap between repertoires was calculated by dividing the number of shared unique clonotypes by the size of the smaller repertoire. Richness of each repertoire was evaluated using RTK rarefaction, the Chao1 estimator, and Recon v2.1 estimates of unobserved clonotypes. Generation probabilities were computed with OLGA for all TCRbeta clonotypes obtained by the gDNA method from several donors. Held by TCRdb, this immuneACCESS table contains in-frame sequences only and omits some clones. Under half of the omission traces to an unresolved V gene where checked; the cause of the rest is unknown. V and J calls and clone size are those listed in that table; D and trimming were worked out from the DNA. The table for this sample lists roughly 1,000,000 clones; around 82% of them were counted only once. Together, the top ten hold approximately 0.56% of the sample.

The CDR3 contains 16 residues, cysteine and phenylalanine counted. Left in the record is the CDR3 DNA by itself, 48 bases read in frame from the first base. The germline V gene encodes CDR1 SGHAT and CDR2 FQNNGV. Here V drops 5 bases and J drops 4 bases, and the junction holds 7 bases not matched to any gene. The chain links TRBV11-2 with TRBJ2-5; TRBD2 fits 13 bases in the junction. Specimen: memory CD4+ T cells from PBMCs. The sample's cell subset or site label, decoded: CD45RA-negative fraction. The receptor was derived from a man in his late teens or twenties in good health. Some clones in this sample may be carry-over from other donors' samples. The nucleotide sequence is TGTGCCAGCAGCCTTGGCGGGACTAGCGGGACAGAGACCCAGTACTTC. It specifies CASSLGGTSGTETQYF.